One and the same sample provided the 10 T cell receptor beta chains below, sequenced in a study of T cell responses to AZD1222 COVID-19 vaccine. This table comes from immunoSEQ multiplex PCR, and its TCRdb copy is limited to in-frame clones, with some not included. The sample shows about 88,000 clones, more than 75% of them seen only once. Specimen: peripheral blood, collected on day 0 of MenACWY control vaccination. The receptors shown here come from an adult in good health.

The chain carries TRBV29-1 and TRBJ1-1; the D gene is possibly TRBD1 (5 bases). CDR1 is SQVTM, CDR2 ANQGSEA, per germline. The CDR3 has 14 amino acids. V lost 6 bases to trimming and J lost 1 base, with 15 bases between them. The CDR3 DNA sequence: TGCAGCGTGGTACGAGGGGATGGGAACACTGAAGCTTTCTTT. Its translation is CSVVRGDGNTEAFF.

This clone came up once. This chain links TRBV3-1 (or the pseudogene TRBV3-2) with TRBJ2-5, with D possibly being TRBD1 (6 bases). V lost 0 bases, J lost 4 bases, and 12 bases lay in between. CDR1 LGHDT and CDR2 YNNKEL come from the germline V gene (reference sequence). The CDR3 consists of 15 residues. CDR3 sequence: CASSQDITGSETQYF. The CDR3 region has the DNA TGTGCCAGCAGCCAAGATATCACAGGGTCAGAGACCCAGTACTTC.

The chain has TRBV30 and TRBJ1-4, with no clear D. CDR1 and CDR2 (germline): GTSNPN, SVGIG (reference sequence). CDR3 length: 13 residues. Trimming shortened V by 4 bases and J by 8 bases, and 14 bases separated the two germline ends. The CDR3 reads CAWTGRREEKLFF. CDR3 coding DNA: TGTGCCTGGACTGGGCGGAGGGAAGAAAAACTGTTTTTT.

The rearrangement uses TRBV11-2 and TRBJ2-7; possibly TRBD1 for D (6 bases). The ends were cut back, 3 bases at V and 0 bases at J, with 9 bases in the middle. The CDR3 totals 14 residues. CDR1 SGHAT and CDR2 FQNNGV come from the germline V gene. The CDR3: CASSFQGSSYEQYF. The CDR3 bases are TGTGCCAGCAGCTTCCAGGGGAGCTCCTACGAGCAGTACTTC.

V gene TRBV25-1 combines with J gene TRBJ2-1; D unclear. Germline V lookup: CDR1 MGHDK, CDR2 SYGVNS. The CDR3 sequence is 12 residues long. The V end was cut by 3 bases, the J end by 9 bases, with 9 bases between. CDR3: CASSESVLEQFF. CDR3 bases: TGTGCCAGCAGTGAGTCTGTTCTTGAGCAGTTCTTC.

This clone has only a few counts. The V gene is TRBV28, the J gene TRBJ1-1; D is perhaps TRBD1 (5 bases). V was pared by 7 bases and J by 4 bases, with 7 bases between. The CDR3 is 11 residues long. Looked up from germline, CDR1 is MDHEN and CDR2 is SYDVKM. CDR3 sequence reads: CASTQGTEAFF. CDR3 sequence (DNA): TGTGCCAGCACCCAGGGCACTGAAGCTTTCTTT.

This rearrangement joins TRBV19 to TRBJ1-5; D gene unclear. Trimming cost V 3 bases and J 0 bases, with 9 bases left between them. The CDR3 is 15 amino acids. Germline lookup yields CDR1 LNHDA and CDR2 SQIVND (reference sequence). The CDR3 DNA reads TGTGCCAGTAGTATCGGAGACACTAGCAATCAGCCCCAGCATTTT. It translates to CASSIGDTSNQPQHF.

DNA for the CDR3: TGCAGCGTTGGACAGGGGGCCGGTGAGACCCAGTACTTC. Translated, it gives CSVGQGAGETQYF. This sequence joins TRBV29-1 and TRBJ2-5; 10 nucleotides agree with TRBD1. With 4 bases clipped from V and 5 bases from J, the junction kept 4 bases outside the gene matches. Germline CDR1 SQVTM, CDR2 ANQGSEA. This CDR3 spans 13 amino acids.

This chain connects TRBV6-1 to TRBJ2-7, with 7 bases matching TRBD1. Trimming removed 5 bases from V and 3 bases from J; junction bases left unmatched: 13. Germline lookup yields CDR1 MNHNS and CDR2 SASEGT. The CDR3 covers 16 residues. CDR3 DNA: TGTGCCAGCAGTAAAGGACAGGCAGCCACCGACTACGAGCAGTACTTC. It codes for CASSKGQAATDYEQYF.

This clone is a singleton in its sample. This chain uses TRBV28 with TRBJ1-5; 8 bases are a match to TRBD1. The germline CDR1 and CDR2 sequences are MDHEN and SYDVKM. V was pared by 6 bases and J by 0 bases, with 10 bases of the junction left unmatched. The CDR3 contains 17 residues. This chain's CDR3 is CASSHIWTGNSNQPQHF. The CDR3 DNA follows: TGTGCCAGCAGCCATATCTGGACAGGGAATAGCAATCAGCCCCAGCATTTT.